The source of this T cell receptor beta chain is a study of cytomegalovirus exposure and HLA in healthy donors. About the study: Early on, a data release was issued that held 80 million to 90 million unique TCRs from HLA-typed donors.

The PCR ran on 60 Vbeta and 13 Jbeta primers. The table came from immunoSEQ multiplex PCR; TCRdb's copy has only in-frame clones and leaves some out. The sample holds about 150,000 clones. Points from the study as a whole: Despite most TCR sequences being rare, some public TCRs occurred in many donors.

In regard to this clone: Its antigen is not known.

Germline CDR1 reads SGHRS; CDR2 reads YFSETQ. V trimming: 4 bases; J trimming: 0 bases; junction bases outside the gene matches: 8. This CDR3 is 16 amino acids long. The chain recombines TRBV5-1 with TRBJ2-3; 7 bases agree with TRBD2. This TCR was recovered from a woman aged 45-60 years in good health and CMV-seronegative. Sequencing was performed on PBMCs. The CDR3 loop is CASSPRLATSTDTQYF. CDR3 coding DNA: TGCGCCAGCAGCCCCAGACTAGCAACGAGCACAGATACGCAGTATTTT.